The 15 T cell receptor beta chains in this list originate from one sample, sequenced in a study of blood T cell repertoires in COVID-19. The repertoire was sequenced with immunoSEQ multiplex PCR; TCRdb's copy has only in-frame clones and lacks some. The repertoire holds roughly 250,000 clones, with about 88% as singletons. The sample was peripheral blood. The receptors here all came from a woman aged 40-49 years who had recovered from COVID-19.

The chain combines TRBV19 with TRBJ1-1; perhaps TRBD1 as D (6 bases). V lost 4 bases, J lost 5 bases, and 11 bases lay in between. This CDR3 contains 13 residues. Germline assignment: CDR1 LNHDA and CDR2 SQIVND (reference sequence). The CDR3 DNA follows: TGTGCCAGTAGTACCAGGGGAAATACTGAAGCTTTCTTT. The encoded protein is CASSTRGNTEAFF.

This chain uses TRBV7-2 with TRBJ2-7; the D gene is possibly TRBD2 (5 bases). Looked up from germline, CDR1 is SGHTA and CDR2 is FQGNSA. V was pared by 0 bases and J by 7 bases, with 10 bases between. This CDR3 comprises 13 residues. The CDR3 sequence: CASSLAAGREQYF. As DNA, the CDR3 is TGTGCCAGCAGCTTAGCGGCGGGTCGGGAGCAGTACTTC.

CDR3 loop: CASRTRLGGQVYGYTF. The CDR3 bases are TGTGCCAGTAGAACACGACTGGGGGGGCAGGTCTATGGCTACACCTTC. This chain links TRBV19 with TRBJ1-2, with D possibly being TRBD1 (6 bases). Trimming shortened V by 6 bases and J by 4 bases, and 21 bases separated the two germline ends. The germline V gene encodes CDR1 LNHDA and CDR2 SQIVND (reference sequence). There are 16 residues in the CDR3.

This chain links TRBV30 with TRBJ1-2; possibly TRBD1 for D (5 bases). CDR3 size: 13 residues. Between the trimmed V and J ends, which lost 1 base and 8 bases, there was a span of 14 bases. CDR1 and CDR2 from the germline V gene are GTSNPN and SVGIG (reference sequence). CDR3 nucleotide sequence: TGTGCCTGGAGTGGGGGACTCACTCCGGGCTACACCTTC. It specifies CAWSGGLTPGYTF.

The chain joins TRBV6-5 to TRBJ2-5; 7 bases align to TRBD1. V was pared by 6 bases and J by 6 bases, with 7 bases of the junction left unmatched. The CDR3 covers 13 residues. The germline V gene encodes CDR1 MNHEY and CDR2 SVGAGI. CDR3 sequence reads: CASRRQGGQTQYF. CDR3 sequence (DNA): TGTGCCAGCAGGAGACAGGGTGGTCAGACCCAGTACTTC.

The chain has TRBV5-1 and TRBJ2-3; D perhaps matches TRBD2 (6 bases). Trimming removed 4 bases at V and 0 bases at J, with 15 bases between. CDR1 and CDR2 from the germline V gene are SGHRS and YFSETQ. The CDR3 has 16 residues. The CDR3 DNA reads TGCGCCAGCAGCGAACCCGGGACTGGAAGCACAGATACGCAGTATTTT. Protein sequence: CASSEPGTGSTDTQYF.

The chain joins TRBV30 to TRBJ2-1; D is possibly TRBD2 (6 bases). Germline V lookup: CDR1 GTSNPN, CDR2 SVGIG (reference sequence). The CDR3 runs 16 residues. Trimming cost V 4 bases and J 1 base, with 17 bases left between them. CDR3: CAWTRGTPMSYNEQFF. CDR3 DNA: TGTGCCTGGACCCGTGGGACTCCAATGTCCTACAATGAGCAGTTCTTC. The full variable domain, its missing parts supplied by reference TRBV30 and TRBJ2-1, is SQTIHQWPATLVQPVGSPLSLECTVEGTSNPNLYWYRQAAGRGLQLLFYSVGIGQISSEVPQNLSASRPQDRQFILSSKKLLLSDSGFYLCAWTRGTPMSYNEQFFGPGTRLTVL.

The chain joins TRBV7-9 to TRBJ1-5, with unresolved D. The CDR3 runs 15 residues. Between the trimmed V and J ends, which lost 5 bases and 0 bases, there was a span of 11 bases. The V gene's germline CDR1 is SEHNR and CDR2 FQNEAQ (reference sequence). CDR3 amino acids: CASSQNEPSNQPQHF. CDR3 nucleotides: TGTGCCAGCAGCCAAAACGAGCCTAGCAATCAGCCCCAGCATTTT.

The chain uses TRBV19 and TRBJ2-1, with 7 bases fitting TRBD2. This CDR3 is 15 amino acids long. Trimming removed 5 bases from V and 2 bases from J; junction bases left unmatched: 6. CDR1 LNHDA and CDR2 SQIVND come from the germline V gene (reference sequence). The CDR3 sequence is CASSGLAAPYNEQFF. Here the CDR3 DNA reads TGTGCCAGTAGTGGCCTAGCGGCACCCTACAATGAGCAGTTCTTC.

This clone appeared once. The gene calls are TRBV18 and TRBJ2-1, with D perhaps matching TRBD2 (6 bases). Germline V gene data show CDR1 as KGHSH and CDR2 as LQKENI. V lost 3 bases to trimming and J lost 2 bases, with 14 bases between them. The CDR3 spans 16 residues. CDR3 residues: CASSPPPGSAYNEQFF. As DNA, the CDR3 is TGTGCCAGCTCACCCCCCCCCGGGAGCGCCTACAATGAGCAGTTCTTC.

This clone has a handful of counts. This sequence joins TRBV6-5 and TRBJ1-1, with TRBD1 as a possible D gene (5 bases). The CDR3 has 15 amino acids. With 5 bases removed from V and 4 bases from J, the gap between germline ends came to 17 bases. Looked up from germline, CDR1 is MNHEY and CDR2 is SVGAGI. The CDR3 here is CASSHWAGSSTEAFF. Written as DNA, the CDR3 is TGTGCCAGCAGTCACTGGGCAGGGTCGTCCACTGAAGCTTTCTTT.

In its sample, this clone was seen once. The chain links TRBV11-3 to TRBJ2-5, with TRBD2 identical over 7 bases. Germline CDR1 reads SGHNT; CDR2 reads YENEEA. This CDR3 is 15 amino acids long. Trimming took 0 bases from V and 5 from J; bases not matched to a gene: 6. CDR3 region: CASSLEAGLQETQYF. CDR3 nucleotide sequence: TGTGCCAGCAGCTTAGAAGCGGGACTACAGGAGACCCAGTACTTC.

The chain combines TRBV5-1 with TRBJ2-6; 8 bases are shared with TRBD1. This CDR3 spans 17 amino acids. Germline V CDR1 and CDR2: SGHRS, YFSETQ. Germline trimming cut 1 base from V and 0 bases from J; bases unmatched to any gene: 3. The CDR3 is CASSLRTGHSGANVLTF. The CDR3 nucleotides are TGCGCCAGCAGCTTGCGGACAGGGCACTCTGGGGCCAACGTCCTGACTTTC.

This clone has just one count. This chain connects TRBV7-7 to TRBJ2-1, with D possibly TRBD1 on 7 matching bases. V was trimmed by 1 base and J by 7 bases, leaving 32 bases between them. Germline CDR1 SSHAT, CDR2 FNYEAQ (reference sequence). The CDR3 is 21 residues long. The chain's CDR3 is CASSLVGQVGNGFGRGNEQFF. In DNA form, the CDR3 reads TGTGCCAGCAGCTTAGTCGGACAGGTGGGGAACGGGTTCGGCCGGGGGAATGAGCAGTTCTTC.

The gene calls are TRBV30 and TRBJ1-2, with TRBD1 matching over 7 bases. With V trimmed by 5 bases and J by 3 bases, 6 bases remained unmatched. The CDR3 extends over 13 amino acids. The germline gives CDR1 GTSNPN, CDR2 SVGIG (reference sequence). The CDR3 is CAWGQGGYYGYTF. CDR3 DNA sequence: TGTGCCTGGGGTCAGGGGGGCTACTATGGCTACACCTTC.